The rows below give T cell receptor beta chains drawn from one sample of a study of STAT3 mutations in large granular lymphocyte leukemia. Clones were sequenced by immunoSEQ multiplex PCR, and TCRdb holds only the in-frame ones, with some missing. The sample holds about 1,300 clones, roughly 2.2% seen once. Sequencing was performed on PBMCs. The receptors originated from a human donor with T large granular lymphocyte leukemia. Some clones in this sample may be carry-over from other donors' samples. The CDR3 runs from the conserved cysteine through the conserved F or W. The D gene is left open where the match is weak. Clone size appears in some rows only: once, few, many, or a class for an expanded clone.

size: -; D: -; V: TRBV20-1; J: TRBJ1-2; DNA: TGCAGTGCTGAGCGCTCATATGGCTACACCTTC; CDR3: CSAERSYGYTF
size: few; D: TRBD1; V: TRBV20-1; J: TRBJ1-2; DNA: TGCAGTGCCACCCGACAGGGGGGCTACACCTTC; CDR3: CSATRQGGYTF
size: -; D: TRBD2; V: TRBV9; J: TRBJ2-3; DNA: TGTGCCAGCAGCGTAGGAGGGACTAACACAGATACGCAGTATTTT; CDR3: CASSVGGTNTDTQYF
size: -; D: -; V: TRBV18; J: TRBJ2-7; DNA: TGTGCCAGCTCACCACTCCAGGACTCCTACGAGCAGTACTTC; CDR3: CASSPLQDSYEQYF
size: medium-sized; D: TRBD1; V: TRBV29-1; J: TRBJ2-7; DNA: TGCAGCGTTGAAGGGACAGGGGTTTACGAGCAGTACTTC; CDR3: CSVEGTGVYEQYF
size: -; D: -; V: TRBV7-9; J: TRBJ2-4; DNA: TGTGCCAGCAGCCGATACAGCGAAAACATTCAGTACTTC; CDR3: CASSRYSENIQYF
size: few; D: -; V: TRBV5-1; J: TRBJ2-1; DNA: TGCGCCAGCAGGGGGACGGGGTCCCCGGTGAATGAGCAGTTCTTC; CDR3: CASRGTGSPVNEQFF
size: large; D: -; V: TRBV7-9; J: TRBJ1-2; DNA: TGTGCCAGCAGCTTGAAGACGGCCTATGGCTACACCTTC; CDR3: CASSLKTAYGYTF
size: -; D: TRBD1; V: TRBV5-1; J: TRBJ1-5; DNA: TGCGCCAGCAGCTTGACAGGGGGCAATCAGCCCCAGCATTTT; CDR3: CASSLTGGNQPQHF
size: medium-sized; D: TRBD1; V: TRBV5-6; J: TRBJ2-7; DNA: TGTGCCAGCAGCCAGGGACAGGGGCGATACGAGCAGTACTTC; CDR3: CASSQGQGRYEQYF
size: -; D: TRBD1; V: TRBV6-6; J: TRBJ1-5; DNA: TGTGCCAGCAGTTTGGGACAGGGTAGCAATCAGCCCCAGCATTTT; CDR3: CASSLGQGSNQPQHF
size: few; D: TRBD1; V: TRBV30; J: TRBJ1-2; DNA: TGTGCCTGGAGTTCAGGGGGAAAGAATGGCTACACCTTC; CDR3: CAWSSGGKNGYTF
size: few; D: TRBD1; V: TRBV5-6; J: TRBJ2-5; DNA: TGTGCCAGCAGCTTGTTAACAGGGGAGGAGACCCAGTACTTC; CDR3: CASSLLTGEETQYF
size: medium-sized; D: -; V: TRBV5-1; J: TRBJ1-1; DNA: TGCGCCAGCAGCTCCTATGAGGGGGCTGAAGCTTTCTTT; CDR3: CASSSYEGAEAFF
size: few; D: -; V: TRBV30; J: TRBJ1-6; DNA: TGTGCCTGGGGTCCGGGTTATAATTCACCCCTCCACTTT; CDR3: CAWGPGYNSPLHF
size: -; D: -; V: TRBV5-1; J: TRBJ2-6; DNA: TGCGCCAGCAGCTTGGAGGCAGGGGCCAACGTCCTGACTTTC; CDR3: CASSLEAGANVLTF
size: -; D: TRBD2; V: TRBV28; J: TRBJ2-7; DNA: TGTGCCAGCTCGCCTTGGAGAGCGGGAGTGGGGGAGCAGTACTTC; CDR3: CASSPWRAGVGEQYF
size: few; D: TRBD2; V: TRBV30; J: TRBJ2-3; DNA: TGTGCCTGGAGTGTATCACTAGCGGGAGTGAGCACAGATACGCAGTATTTT; CDR3: CAWSVSLAGVSTDTQYF
size: -; D: -; V: TRBV30; J: TRBJ2-3; DNA: TGTGCCTGGAGCTTGAGCTGGTATCACACAGATACGCAGTATTTT; CDR3: CAWSLSWYHTDTQYF
size: -; D: -; V: TRBV28; J: TRBJ2-7; DNA: TGTGCCAGCAGTTTAAGGGGCAGTAGGGTCCTCTACGAGCAGTACTTC; CDR3: CASSLRGSRVLYEQYF
size: -; D: -; V: TRBV29-1; J: TRBJ2-7; DNA: TGCAGCGTTGCCGTTGGGGTGAGCGAGCAGTACTTC; CDR3: CSVAVGVSEQYF
size: -; D: -; V: TRBV7-2; J: TRBJ1-1; DNA: TGTGCCAGCAGCTTAACGAACACTGAAGCTTTCTTT; CDR3: CASSLTNTEAFF
size: few; D: -; V: TRBV7-9; J: TRBJ2-7; DNA: TGTGCCAGCAGCTCGGGGCCCGTCGAGCAGTACTTC; CDR3: CASSSGPVEQYF
size: few; D: TRBD2; V: TRBV29-1; J: TRBJ2-3; DNA: TGCAGCGTTGTCGTCTCTCTAGCGGGGTTCACAGATACGCAGTATTTT; CDR3: CSVVVSLAGFTDTQYF
size: few; D: -; V: TRBV7-9; J: TRBJ2-3; DNA: TGTGCCAGCAGCTTAGCTCCTAGCCTGGATACGCAGTATTTT; CDR3: CASSLAPSLDTQYF
size: -; D: TRBD1; V: TRBV30; J: TRBJ1-2; DNA: TGTGCCTGGAGTCCGGGACAGGGTATCGGCTACACCTTC; CDR3: CAWSPGQGIGYTF
size: medium-sized; D: TRBD1; V: TRBV5-1; J: TRBJ2-7; DNA: TGCGCCAGCAGCTTGGAAGGCAGGGGGTCGGACTTC; CDR3: CASSLEGRGSDF
size: few; D: TRBD1; V: TRBV7-9; J: TRBJ1-2; DNA: TGTGCCAGCAGCTTTGGGACAGCTGATGGCTACACCTTC; CDR3: CASSFGTADGYTF
size: once; D: -; V: TRBV7-6; J: TRBJ2-3; DNA: TGTGCCAGCAGCTTTCTCCGTTGGCCAAGAGATACGCAGTATTTT; CDR3: CASSFLRWPRDTQYF
size: -; D: -; V: TRBV28; J: TRBJ2-7; DNA: TGTGCCAGCAGTTTACGGGGCAGGGTACACGAGCAGTACTTC; CDR3: CASSLRGRVHEQYF
size: -; D: -; V: TRBV5-6; J: TRBJ2-6; DNA: TGTGCCAGCAGCTTGGACACCATCTCTGGGGCCAACGTCCTGACTTTC; CDR3: CASSLDTISGANVLTF
size: -; D: TRBD1; V: TRBV6-6; J: TRBJ2-7; DNA: TGTGCCAGCAGTTCCTCAGGGGGCGCGTCCTACGAGCAGTACTTC; CDR3: CASSSSGGASYEQYF
size: medium-sized; D: -; V: TRBV29-1; J: TRBJ1-2; DNA: TGCAGCGTTGGAGAGGAAAGGGACTATGGCTACACCTTC; CDR3: CSVGEERDYGYTF
size: -; D: -; V: TRBV15; J: TRBJ1-2; DNA: TGTGCCACCAGCAGTTCCACAGGGTTAGGCTACACCTTC; CDR3: CATSSSTGLGYTF
size: -; D: -; V: TRBV30; J: TRBJ1-2; DNA: TGTGCCTGGAGTGTACATGGGGACGGTGGCTACACCTTC; CDR3: CAWSVHGDGGYTF
size: -; D: -; V: TRBV5-1; J: TRBJ2-2; DNA: TGCGCCAGCAGCTTAGCTCCTAACACCGGGGAGCTGTTTTTT; CDR3: CASSLAPNTGELFF
size: few; D: -; V: TRBV5-4; J: TRBJ2-7; DNA: TGTGCCAGCAGCTCCTCAGACAGGTATTCCTACGAGCAGTACTTC; CDR3: CASSSSDRYSYEQYF
size: medium-sized; D: TRBD1; V: TRBV6-5; J: TRBJ1-1; DNA: TGTGCCAGCAGCTACAGGGGGAGTATAACTGAAGCTTTCTTT; CDR3: CASSYRGSITEAFF
size: few; D: TRBD2; V: TRBV28; J: TRBJ2-5; DNA: TGTGCCAGCAGTAAGGGACTAGTGGGGACCCAGTACTTC; CDR3: CASSKGLVGTQYF
size: -; D: -; V: TRBV7-9; J: TRBJ1-5; DNA: TGTGCCAGCAGCTCAGAGAATAGCAATCAGCCCCAGCATTTT; CDR3: CASSSENSNQPQHF